The T cell receptor beta chain under discussion was sequenced for a study of lymphopenia after photon versus proton radiotherapy. Whole-study results and caveats: A bigger post-nadir fall in TCR diversity correlated inversely with survival time in deceased patients. Photon-treated patients lost naive T cells and TCR diversity; proton-treated stayed stable.

As concerns this clone: Its target is not known.

Here immunoSEQ multiplex PCR was the method, and the copy in TCRdb shows in-frame clones only, minus some. The repertoire holds tens of thousands of clones, with about 87% as singletons. The CDR3 is made up of 13 amino acids. The V end was cut by 2 bases, the J end by 4 bases, with 9 bases between. CDR1 and CDR2 (germline): ENHRY, SYGVKD. The material sequenced was peripheral blood, taken from a patient treated with proton-based radiotherapy. The source of this sequence is a woman aged 70 to 79 with pancreatic cancer. This chain links TRBV10-3 with TRBJ2-7, with unresolved D. This CDR3 reads CAISEGNAYEQYF. The DNA of the CDR3 is TGTGCCATCAGTGAGGGGAATGCTTACGAGCAGTACTTC.